Listed below are T cell receptor beta chains from one sample, sequenced in a study of blood T cell repertoires in COVID-19. TCRdb keeps only in-frame clones here, not all; method: immunoSEQ multiplex PCR. The table shows about 200,000 clones, with over 80% occurring only once. The sequenced sample consisted of peripheral blood. These receptors were obtained from a man aged 55 to 70 with COVID-19, enrolled during active disease. The CDR3 runs from the conserved cysteine through the conserved F or W. A D gene is named only where the DNA matches it firmly. Clone size is not always given. Where it is, it says once, few, many or a class for expanded clones.

v_gene	j_gene	d_gene	abundance	CDR3aa	CDR3nt
TRBV7-9	TRBJ1-2	.	few	CASSLSAGRGYTF	TGTGCCAGCAGCTTATCGGCAGGCAGGGGCTACACCTTC
TRBV4-2	TRBJ2-1	TRBD2	.	CASSQEGGWASGREKSYNEQFF	TGTGCCAGCAGCCAAGAAGGAGGATGGGCTAGCGGGAGGGAAAAGTCCTACAATGAGCAGTTCTTC
TRBV7-9	TRBJ2-3	.	.	CASSLEGSTDTQYF	TGTGCCAGCAGCTTGGAGGGAAGCACAGATACGCAGTATTTT
TRBV27	TRBJ2-1	.	once	CASSRNVLQGNEQFF	TGTGCCAGCAGTCGTAATGTACTCCAGGGCAATGAGCAGTTCTTC
TRBV5-1	TRBJ1-1	.	.	CASSLVQGPLEAFF	TGCGCCAGCAGCTTGGTACAGGGCCCTCTTGAAGCTTTCTTT
TRBV27	TRBJ1-2	TRBD1	.	CASSRDRGQTGYGYTF	TGTGCCAGCAGTCGGGACAGGGGGCAAACGGGCTATGGCTACACCTTC
TRBV5-6	TRBJ2-1	.	.	CASSQYRSPELQFF	TGTGCCAGCAGCCAATACAGAAGCCCTGAGTTGCAGTTCTTC
TRBV10-2	TRBJ1-5	TRBD1	.	CASSGTGGSNQPQHF	TGCGCCAGCAGTGGGACAGGGGGTAGCAATCAGCCCCAGCATTTT
TRBV13	TRBJ1-2	TRBD1	.	CASSLQGENGYTF	TGTGCCAGCAGCCTACAGGGGGAGAATGGCTACACCTTC
TRBV10-3	TRBJ1-1	.	.	CATSVGGGPEAFF	TGTGCCACCAGTGTTGGGGGAGGACCTGAAGCTTTCTTT
TRBV2	TRBJ2-7	TRBD1	.	CASSLSASGQGGEQYF	TGTGCCAGCAGTCTTTCCGCGTCGGGACAGGGGGGAGAGCAGTACTTC
TRBV11-3	TRBJ1-1	TRBD1	.	CASSPTGGMGEAFF	TGTGCCAGCAGCCCGACAGGGGGCATGGGTGAAGCTTTCTTT
TRBV29-1	TRBJ1-4	.	.	CSVNKGVNEKLFF	TGCAGCGTCAACAAGGGAGTTAATGAAAAACTGTTTTTT